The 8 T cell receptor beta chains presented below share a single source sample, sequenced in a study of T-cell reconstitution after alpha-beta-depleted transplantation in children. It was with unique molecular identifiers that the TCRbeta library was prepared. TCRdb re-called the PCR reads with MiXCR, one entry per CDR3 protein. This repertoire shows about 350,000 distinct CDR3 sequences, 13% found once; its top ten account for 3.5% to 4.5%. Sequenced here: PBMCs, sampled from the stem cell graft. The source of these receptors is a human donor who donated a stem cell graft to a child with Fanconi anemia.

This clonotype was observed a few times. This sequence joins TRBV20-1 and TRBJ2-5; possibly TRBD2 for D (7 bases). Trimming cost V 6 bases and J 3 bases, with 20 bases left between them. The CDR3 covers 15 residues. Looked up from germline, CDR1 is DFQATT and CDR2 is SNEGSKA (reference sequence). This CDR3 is CSARGARAKEETQYF. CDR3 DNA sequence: TGCAGTGCCCGGGGGGCCAGGGCGAAAGAAGAGACCCAGTACTTC.

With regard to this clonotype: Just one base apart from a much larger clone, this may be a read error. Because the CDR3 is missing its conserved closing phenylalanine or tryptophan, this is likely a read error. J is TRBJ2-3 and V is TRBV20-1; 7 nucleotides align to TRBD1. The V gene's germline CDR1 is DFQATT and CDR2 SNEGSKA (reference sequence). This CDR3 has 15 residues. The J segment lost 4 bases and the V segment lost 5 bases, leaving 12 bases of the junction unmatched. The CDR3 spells CSAFDVAQGADTQYC. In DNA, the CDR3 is TGCAGTGCTTTTGACGTCGCCCAGGGGGCAGATACGCAGTATTGT.

The CDR3 reads CASSLADGMALDYEQYF. CDR3 DNA: TGTGCCAGCAGCTTGGCCGACGGGATGGCGCTGGACTACGAGCAGTACTTC. This chain uses TRBV5-6 with TRBJ2-7, with D perhaps TRBD2 (5 bases). Looked up from germline, CDR1 is SGHDT and CDR2 is YYEEEE. This CDR3 has 17 residues. The ends were cut back, 0 bases at V and 3 bases at J, with 19 bases in the middle.

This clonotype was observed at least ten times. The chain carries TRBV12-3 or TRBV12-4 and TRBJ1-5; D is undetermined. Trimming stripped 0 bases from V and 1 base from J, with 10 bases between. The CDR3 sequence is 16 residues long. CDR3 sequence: CASSLAAGMSNQPQHF. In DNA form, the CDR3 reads TGTGCCAGCAGTTTAGCGGCGGGGATGAGCAATCAGCCCCAGCATTTT.

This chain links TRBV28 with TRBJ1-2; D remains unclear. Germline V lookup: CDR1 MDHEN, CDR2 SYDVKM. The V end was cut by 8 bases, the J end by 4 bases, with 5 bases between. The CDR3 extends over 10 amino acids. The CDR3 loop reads CASPTYGYTF. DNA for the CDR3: TGTGCCAGCCCGACCTATGGCTACACCTTC.

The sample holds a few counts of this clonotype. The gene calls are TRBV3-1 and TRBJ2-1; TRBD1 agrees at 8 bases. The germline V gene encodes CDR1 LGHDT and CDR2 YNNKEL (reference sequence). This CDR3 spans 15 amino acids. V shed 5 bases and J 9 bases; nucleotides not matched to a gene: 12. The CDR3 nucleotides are TGTGCCAGCAGCATCCGGGACAGGCATTATTTTGAGCAGTTCTTC. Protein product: CASSIRDRHYFEQFF.

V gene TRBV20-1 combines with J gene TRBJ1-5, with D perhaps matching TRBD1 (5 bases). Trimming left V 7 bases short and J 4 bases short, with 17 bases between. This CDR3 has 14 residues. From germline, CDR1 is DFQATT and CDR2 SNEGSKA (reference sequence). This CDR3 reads CSVRKAGPNQPQHF. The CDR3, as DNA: TGCAGTGTCAGGAAGGCAGGGCCTAATCAGCCCCAGCATTTT.

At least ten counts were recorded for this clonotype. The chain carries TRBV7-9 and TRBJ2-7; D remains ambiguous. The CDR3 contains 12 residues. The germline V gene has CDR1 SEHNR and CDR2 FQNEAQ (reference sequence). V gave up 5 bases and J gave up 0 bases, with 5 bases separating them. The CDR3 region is CASSRSSYEQYV. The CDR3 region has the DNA TGTGCCAGCAGCCGGAGCTCCTACGAGCAGTACGTC.